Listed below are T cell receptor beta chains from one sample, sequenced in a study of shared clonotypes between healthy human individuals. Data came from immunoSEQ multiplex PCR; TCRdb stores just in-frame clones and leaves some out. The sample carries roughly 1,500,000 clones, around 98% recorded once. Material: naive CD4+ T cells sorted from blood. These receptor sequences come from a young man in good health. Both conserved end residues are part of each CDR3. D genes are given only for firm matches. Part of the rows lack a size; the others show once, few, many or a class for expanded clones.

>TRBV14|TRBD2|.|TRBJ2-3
CASSQDRRLAGREGDTQYF
TGTGCCAGCAGCCAAGATCGGCGGCTAGCGGGACGAGAGGGAGATACGCAGTATTTT
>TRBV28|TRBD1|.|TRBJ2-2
CASSSPRPGQGNFKSPGELFF
TGTGCCAGCAGTTCACCCCGACCGGGACAGGGTAATTTCAAGAGCCCCGGGGAGCTGTTTTTT
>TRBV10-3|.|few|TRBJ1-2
CAISETRGSGGYTF
TGTGCCATCAGTGAGACCCGAGGATCGGGTGGCTACACCTTC
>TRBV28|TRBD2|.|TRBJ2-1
CASRREGPYNEQFF
TGTGCCAGCAGGCGGGAGGGGCCGTACAATGAGCAGTTCTTC
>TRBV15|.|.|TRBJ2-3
CATSRDLEGFTDTQYF
TGTGCCACCAGCAGAGATTTGGAGGGCTTCACAGATACGCAGTATTTT
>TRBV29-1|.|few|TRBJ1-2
CSVVGSHYGYTF
TGCAGCGTTGTGGGAAGTCACTATGGCTACACCTTC
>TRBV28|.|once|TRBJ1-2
CASSSHGRTYGYTF
TGTGCCAGCAGTTCACATGGACGGACCTATGGCTACACCTTC
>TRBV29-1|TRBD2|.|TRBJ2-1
CSGLAGVGSFPYNEQFF
TGCAGCGGTTTAGCGGGAGTAGGTTCCTTCCCCTACAATGAGCAGTTCTTC
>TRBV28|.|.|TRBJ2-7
CASSLPRSYEQYF
TGTGCCAGCAGTTTACCCCGGAGTTACGAGCAGTACTTC
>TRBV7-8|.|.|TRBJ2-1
CASSLAGISYNEQFF
TGTGCCAGCAGCTTAGCGGGAATCTCCTACAATGAGCAGTTCTTC
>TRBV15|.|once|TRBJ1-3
CATSRDRGSGNTIYF
TGTGCCACCAGCAGAGACAGGGGCTCTGGAAACACCATATATTTT
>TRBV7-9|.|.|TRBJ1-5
CASSFLSGQPQHF
TGTGCCAGCAGCTTCCTTAGCGGACAGCCCCAGCATTTT
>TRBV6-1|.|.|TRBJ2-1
CASSVLGAGEQFF
TGTGCCAGCAGTGTTCTGGGGGCTGGGGAGCAGTTCTTC
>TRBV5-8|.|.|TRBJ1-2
CASSYPGSYGYTF
TGTGCCAGCAGCTACCCCGGGAGCTATGGCTACACCTTC
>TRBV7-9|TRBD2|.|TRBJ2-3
CASSFTGTSGRTSTDTQYF
TGTGCCAGCAGCTTCACCGGGACTAGCGGGAGGACTAGCACAGATACGCAGTATTTT
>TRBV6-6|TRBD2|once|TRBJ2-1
CASSYGRLAGAEQFF
TGTGCCAGCAGTTACGGCCGCCTAGCGGGAGCTGAGCAGTTCTTC
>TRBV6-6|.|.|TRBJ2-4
CAATTFGKNIQYF
TGTGCCGCTACAACCTTCGGCAAAAACATTCAGTACTTC
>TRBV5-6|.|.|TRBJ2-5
CASSLFSEETQYF
TGTGCCAGCAGCTTGTTCTCTGAAGAGACCCAGTACTTC